Included here is one T cell receptor beta chain sequence, with context. This sample is part of a study of blood T cell repertoires in COVID-19. Study context: The origin of the acute and convalescent COVID-19 samples was the United States, Italy and Spain. Sources were T cells, B-cell-depleted T cells, or PBMCs; the material itself was cDNA or gDNA.

J gave up 10 bases and V 7 bases, and 5 bases lay outside the gene matches. The germline gives CDR1 MNHEY, CDR2 SVGAGI. The CDR3 covers 11 residues. In the original processing: Scientists estimated how many nucleated cells there were by amplifying reference gene primers. Some clones are missing from TCRdb's copy, which holds only in-frame ones; the method was immunoSEQ multiplex PCR. V and J calls and clone size follow that table, whereas D and trimming were derived from the DNA. The sample has 100,000 or so clones, around 87% seen once. Source material: peripheral blood. The receptor's source is a human donor in a cohort sampled during active COVID-19. J is TRBJ2-5 and V is TRBV6-5; 8 bases line up with TRBD1. CDR3 loop: CASNTGQGQYF. The CDR3 DNA reads as TGTGCCAGCAATACCGGACAGGGCCAGTACTTC.